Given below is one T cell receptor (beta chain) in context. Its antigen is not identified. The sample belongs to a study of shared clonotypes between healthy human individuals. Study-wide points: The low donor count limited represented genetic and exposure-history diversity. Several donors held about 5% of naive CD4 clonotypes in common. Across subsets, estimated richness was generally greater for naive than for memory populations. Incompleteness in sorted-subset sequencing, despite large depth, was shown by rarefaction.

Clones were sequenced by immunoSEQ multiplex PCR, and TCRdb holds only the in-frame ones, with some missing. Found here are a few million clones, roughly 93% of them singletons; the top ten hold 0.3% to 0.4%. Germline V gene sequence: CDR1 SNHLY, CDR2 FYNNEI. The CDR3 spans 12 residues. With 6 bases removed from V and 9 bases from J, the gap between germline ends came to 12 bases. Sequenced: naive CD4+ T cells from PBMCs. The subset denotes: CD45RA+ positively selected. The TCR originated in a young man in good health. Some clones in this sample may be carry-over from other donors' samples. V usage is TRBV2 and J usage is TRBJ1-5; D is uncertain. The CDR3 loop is CASSANPGPQHF. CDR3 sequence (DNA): TGTGCCAGCAGCGCAAATCCGGGGCCCCAGCATTTT. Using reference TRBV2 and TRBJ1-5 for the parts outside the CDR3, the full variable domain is EPEVTQTPSHQVTQMGQEVILRCVPISNHLYFYWYRQILGQKVEFLVSFYNNEISEKSEIFDDQFSVERPDGSNFTLKIRSTKLEDSAMYFCASSANPGPQHFGDGTRLSIL.